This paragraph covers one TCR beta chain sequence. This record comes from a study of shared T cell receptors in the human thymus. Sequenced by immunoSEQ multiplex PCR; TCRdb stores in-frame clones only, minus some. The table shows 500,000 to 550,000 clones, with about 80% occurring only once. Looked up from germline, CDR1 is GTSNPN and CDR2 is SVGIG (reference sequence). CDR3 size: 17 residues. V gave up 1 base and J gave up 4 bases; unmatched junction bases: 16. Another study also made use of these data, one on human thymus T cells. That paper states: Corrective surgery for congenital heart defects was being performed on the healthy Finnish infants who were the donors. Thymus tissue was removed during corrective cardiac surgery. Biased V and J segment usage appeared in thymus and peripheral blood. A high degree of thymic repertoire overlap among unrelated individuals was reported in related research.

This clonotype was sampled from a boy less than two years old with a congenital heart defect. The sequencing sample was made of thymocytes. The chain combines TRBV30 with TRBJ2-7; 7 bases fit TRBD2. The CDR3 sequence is CAWSERGEGLGTYEQYF. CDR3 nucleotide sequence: TGTGCCTGGAGTGAACGGGGGGAGGGTCTGGGGACGTACGAGCAGTACTTC.